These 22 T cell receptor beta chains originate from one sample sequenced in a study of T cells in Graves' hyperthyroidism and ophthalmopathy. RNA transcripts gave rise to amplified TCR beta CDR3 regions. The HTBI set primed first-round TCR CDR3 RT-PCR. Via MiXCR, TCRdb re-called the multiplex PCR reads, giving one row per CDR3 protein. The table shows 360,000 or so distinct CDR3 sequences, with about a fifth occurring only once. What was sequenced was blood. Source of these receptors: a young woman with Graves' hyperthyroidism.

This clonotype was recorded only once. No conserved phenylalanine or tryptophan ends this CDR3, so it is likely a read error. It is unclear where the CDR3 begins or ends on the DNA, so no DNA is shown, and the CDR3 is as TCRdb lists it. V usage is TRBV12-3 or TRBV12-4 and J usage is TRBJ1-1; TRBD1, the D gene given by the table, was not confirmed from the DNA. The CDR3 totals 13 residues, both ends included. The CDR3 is CASFNRVNTEAGC.

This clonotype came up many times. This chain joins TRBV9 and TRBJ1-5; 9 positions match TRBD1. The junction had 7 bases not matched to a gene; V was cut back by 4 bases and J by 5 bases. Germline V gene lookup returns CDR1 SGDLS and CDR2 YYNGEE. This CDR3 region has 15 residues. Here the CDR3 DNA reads TGTGCCAGCAGCCGGGGGACAGGGACCTATCAGCCCCAGCATTTT. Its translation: CASSRGTGTYQPQHF.

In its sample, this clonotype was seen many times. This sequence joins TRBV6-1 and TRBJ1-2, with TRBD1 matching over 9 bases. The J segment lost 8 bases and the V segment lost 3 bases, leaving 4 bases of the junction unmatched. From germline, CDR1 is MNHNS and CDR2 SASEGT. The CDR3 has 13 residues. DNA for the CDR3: TGTGCCAGCAGTGAGGACAGGGGAAGCGGCTACACCTTC. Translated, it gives CASSEDRGSGYTF.

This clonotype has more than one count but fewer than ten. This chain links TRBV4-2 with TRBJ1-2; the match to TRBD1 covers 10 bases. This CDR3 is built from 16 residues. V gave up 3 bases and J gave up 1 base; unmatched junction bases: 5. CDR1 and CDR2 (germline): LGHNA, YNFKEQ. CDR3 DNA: TGTGCCAGCAGCCAGGGACAGGGGCCGATTAACTATGGCTACACCTTC. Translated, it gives CASSQGQGPINYGYTF.

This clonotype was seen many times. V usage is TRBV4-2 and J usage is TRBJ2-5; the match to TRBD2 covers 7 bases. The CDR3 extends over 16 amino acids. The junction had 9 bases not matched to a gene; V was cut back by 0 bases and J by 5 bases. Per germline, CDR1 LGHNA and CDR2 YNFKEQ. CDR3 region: CASSQDTSGVFETQYF. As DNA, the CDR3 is TGTGCCAGCAGCCAAGATACCAGCGGGGTCTTTGAGACCCAGTACTTC.

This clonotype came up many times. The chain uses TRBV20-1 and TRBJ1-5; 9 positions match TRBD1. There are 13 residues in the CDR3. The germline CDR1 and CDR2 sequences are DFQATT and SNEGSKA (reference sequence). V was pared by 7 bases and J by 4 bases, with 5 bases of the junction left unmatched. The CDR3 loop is CSVNRGLNQPQHF. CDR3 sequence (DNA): TGCAGTGTCAACAGGGGGCTAAATCAGCCCCAGCATTTT.

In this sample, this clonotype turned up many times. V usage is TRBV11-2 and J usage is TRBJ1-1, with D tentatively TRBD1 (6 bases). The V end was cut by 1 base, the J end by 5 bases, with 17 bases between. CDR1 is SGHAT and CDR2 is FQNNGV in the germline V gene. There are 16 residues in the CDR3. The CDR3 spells CASSLGAGGRGTEAFF. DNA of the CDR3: TGTGCCAGCAGCTTAGGGGCCGGGGGGCGCGGTACTGAAGCTTTCTTT.

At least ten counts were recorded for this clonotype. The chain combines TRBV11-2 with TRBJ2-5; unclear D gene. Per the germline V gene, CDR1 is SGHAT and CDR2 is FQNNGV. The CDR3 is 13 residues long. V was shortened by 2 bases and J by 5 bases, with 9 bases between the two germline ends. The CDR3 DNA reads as TGTGCCAGCAGCTTACTAGAGCCGGAGACCCAGTACTTC. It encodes CASSLLEPETQYF. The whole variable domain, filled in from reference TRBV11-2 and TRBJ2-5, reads EAGVAQSPRYKIIEKRQSVAFWCNPISGHATLYWYQQILGQGPKLLIQFQNNGVVDDSQLPKDRFSAERLKGVDSTLKIQPAKLEDSAVYLCASSLLEPETQYFGPGTRLLVL.

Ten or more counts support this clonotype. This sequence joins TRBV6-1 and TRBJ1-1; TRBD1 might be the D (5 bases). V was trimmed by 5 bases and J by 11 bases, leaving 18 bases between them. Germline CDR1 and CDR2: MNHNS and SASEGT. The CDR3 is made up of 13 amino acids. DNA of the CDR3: TGTGCCAGCAGTCTCCGGACACTCAACCGGGCTTTCTTT. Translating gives CASSLRTLNRAFF.

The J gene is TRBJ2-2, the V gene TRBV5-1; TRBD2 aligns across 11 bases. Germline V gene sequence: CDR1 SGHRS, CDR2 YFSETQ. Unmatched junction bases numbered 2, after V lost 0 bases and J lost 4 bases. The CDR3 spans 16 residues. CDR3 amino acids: CASSLVLAGGTGELFF. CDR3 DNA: TGCGCCAGCAGCTTGGTGCTAGCGGGGGGCACCGGGGAGCTGTTTTTT.

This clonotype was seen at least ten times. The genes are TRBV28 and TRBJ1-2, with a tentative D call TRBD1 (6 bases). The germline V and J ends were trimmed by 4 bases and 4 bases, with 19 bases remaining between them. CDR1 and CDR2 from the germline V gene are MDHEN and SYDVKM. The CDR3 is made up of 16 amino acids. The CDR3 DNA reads TGTGCCAGCAGTTCCTACAGGGCACTATATGGCTATGGCTACACCTTC. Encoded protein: CASSSYRALYGYGYTF.

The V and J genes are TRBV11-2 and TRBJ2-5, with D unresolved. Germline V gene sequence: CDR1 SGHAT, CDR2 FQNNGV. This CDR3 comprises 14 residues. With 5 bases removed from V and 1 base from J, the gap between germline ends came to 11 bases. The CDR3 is CASSLDWIQETQYF. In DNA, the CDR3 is TGTGCCAGCAGCCTTGACTGGATCCAAGAGACCCAGTACTTC.

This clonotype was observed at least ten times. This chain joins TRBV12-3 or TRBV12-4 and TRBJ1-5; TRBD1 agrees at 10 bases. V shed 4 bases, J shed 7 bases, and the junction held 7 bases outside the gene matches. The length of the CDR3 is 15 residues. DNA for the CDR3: TGTGCCAGCAGTTGGACAGGGGGTTTCTGGCAGCCCCAGCATTTT. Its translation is CASSWTGGFWQPQHF.

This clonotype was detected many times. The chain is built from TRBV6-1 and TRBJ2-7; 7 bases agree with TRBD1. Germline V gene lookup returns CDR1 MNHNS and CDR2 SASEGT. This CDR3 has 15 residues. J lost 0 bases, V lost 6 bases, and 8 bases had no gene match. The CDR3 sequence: CASSLTGAFSYEQYF. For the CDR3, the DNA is TGTGCCAGCAGCCTAACAGGGGCCTTCTCCTACGAGCAGTACTTC.

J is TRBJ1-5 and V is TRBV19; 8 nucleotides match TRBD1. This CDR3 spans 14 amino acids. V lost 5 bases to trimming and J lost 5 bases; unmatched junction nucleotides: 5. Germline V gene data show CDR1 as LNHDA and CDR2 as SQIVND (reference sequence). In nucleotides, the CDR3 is TGTGCCAGTAGTGCGGGACAGGCGGATCAGCCCCAGCATTTT. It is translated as CASSAGQADQPQHF.

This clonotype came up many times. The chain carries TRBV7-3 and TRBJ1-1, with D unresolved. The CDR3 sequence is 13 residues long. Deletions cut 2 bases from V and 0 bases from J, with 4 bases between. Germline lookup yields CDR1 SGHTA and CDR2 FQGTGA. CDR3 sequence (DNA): TGTGCCAGCAGCTTATTGATGAACACTGAAGCTTTCTTT. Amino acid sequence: CASSLLMNTEAFF.

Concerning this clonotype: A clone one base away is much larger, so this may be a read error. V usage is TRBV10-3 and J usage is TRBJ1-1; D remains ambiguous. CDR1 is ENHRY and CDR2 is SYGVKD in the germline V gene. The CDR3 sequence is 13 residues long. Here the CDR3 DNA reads TGTGCCATCAGTGCACGGGAGAACACTGAAGCTTGCTTT. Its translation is CAISARENTEACF.

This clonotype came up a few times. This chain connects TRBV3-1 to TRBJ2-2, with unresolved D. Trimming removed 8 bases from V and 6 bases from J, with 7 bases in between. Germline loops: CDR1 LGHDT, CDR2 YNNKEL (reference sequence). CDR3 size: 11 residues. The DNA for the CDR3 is TGTGCCAGCCTTCAAGCCGGGGAGCTGTTTTTT. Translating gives CASLQAGELFF.

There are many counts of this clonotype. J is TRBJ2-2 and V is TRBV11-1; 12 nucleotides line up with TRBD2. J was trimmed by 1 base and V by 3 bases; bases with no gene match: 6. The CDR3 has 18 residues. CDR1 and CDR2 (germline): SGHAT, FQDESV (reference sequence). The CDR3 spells CASSLGTTSGGNTGELFF. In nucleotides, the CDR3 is TGTGCCAGCAGCTTGGGAACGACTAGCGGGGGGAACACCGGGGAGCTGTTTTTT.

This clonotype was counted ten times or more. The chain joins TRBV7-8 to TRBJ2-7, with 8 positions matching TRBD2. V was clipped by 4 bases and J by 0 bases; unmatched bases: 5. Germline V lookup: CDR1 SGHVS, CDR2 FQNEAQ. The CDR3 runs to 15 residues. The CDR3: CASSYQRGSSYEQYF. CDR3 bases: TGTGCCAGCAGCTACCAGCGGGGGAGCTCCTACGAGCAGTACTTC.

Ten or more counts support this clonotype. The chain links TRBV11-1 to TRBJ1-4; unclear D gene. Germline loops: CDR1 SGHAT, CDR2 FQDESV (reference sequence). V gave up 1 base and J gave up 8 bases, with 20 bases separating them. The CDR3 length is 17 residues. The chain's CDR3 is CASSLVYRLGLAEKLFF. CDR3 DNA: TGTGCCAGCAGCTTAGTGTATAGGCTAGGCCTGGCGGAAAAACTGTTTTTT. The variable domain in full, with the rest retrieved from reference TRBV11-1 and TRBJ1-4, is EAEVAQSPRYKITEKSQAVAFWCDPISGHATLYWYRQILGQGPELLVQFQDESVVDDSQLPKDRFSAERLKGVDSTLKIQPAELGDSAMYLCASSLVYRLGLAEKLFFGSGTQLSVL.

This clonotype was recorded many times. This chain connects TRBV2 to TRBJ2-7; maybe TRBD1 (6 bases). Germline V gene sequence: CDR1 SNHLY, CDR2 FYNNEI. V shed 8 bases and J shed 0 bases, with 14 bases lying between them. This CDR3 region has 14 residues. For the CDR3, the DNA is TGTGCCAGCCTCAAACAGGGCAGCTCCTACGAGCAGTACTTC. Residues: CASLKQGSSYEQYF.